This T cell receptor (beta chain) appears in the sequencing data of a study of T-cell memory formation after mild COVID-19. Findings and limits, study-wide: Clones contracting over day 15 to 85 were CD4/CD8 balanced, with later expanders leaning CD4+.

V was clipped by 2 bases and J by 3 bases, with 11 bases between them. The CDR3 totals 14 residues. CDR1 and CDR2 (germline): SGHKS, YYEKEE (reference sequence). Of note for this clonotype: No antigen is known for it.

In TCRdb, the 5' RACE reads were re-called with MiXCR into one record per CDR3 protein. The top ten clones hold about 12% of a sample with roughly 450,000 distinct CDR3 sequences, about 18% of them seen once. The rearrangement links TRBV5-5 to TRBJ1-2; D is perhaps TRBD1 (6 bases). The sequencing sample was made of PBMCs or a T cell subset sorted from them (not recorded which). The clonotype comes from an adult woman who had mild COVID-19 (a few samples of this study predate the infection). Cell type and time point are not known. CDR3 DNA: TGTGCCAGCAGCTTCCGGGCAGGGGACTATGGCTACACCTTC. This gives the protein CASSFRAGDYGYTF.